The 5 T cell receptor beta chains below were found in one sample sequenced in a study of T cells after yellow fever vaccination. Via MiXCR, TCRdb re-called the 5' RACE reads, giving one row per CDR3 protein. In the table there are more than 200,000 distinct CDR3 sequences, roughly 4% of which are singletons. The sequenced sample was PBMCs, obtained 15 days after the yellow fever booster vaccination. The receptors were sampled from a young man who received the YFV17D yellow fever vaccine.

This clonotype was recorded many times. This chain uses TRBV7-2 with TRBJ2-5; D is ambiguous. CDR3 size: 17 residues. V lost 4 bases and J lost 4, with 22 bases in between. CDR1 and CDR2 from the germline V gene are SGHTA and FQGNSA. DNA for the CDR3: TGTGCCAGCAGCTCCCAGCCGGCCACAAGCTGGGCAGAGACCCAGTACTTC. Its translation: CASSSQPATSWAETQYF.

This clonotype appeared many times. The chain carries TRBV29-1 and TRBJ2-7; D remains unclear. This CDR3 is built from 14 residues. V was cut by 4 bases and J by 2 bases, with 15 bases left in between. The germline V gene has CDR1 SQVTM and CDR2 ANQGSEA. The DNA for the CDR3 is TGCAGCGTTGTCGGCAGGCATGCCGCCTACGAGCAGTACTTC. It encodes CSVVGRHAAYEQYF.

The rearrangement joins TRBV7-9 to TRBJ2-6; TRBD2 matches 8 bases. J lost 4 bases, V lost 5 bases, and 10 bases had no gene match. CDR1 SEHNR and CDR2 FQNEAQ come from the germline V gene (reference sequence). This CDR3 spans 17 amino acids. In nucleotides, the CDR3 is TGTGCCAGCAGCCCTAGGGCGGGGGGAACGGGGGCCAACGTCCTGACTTTC. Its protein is CASSPRAGGTGANVLTF.

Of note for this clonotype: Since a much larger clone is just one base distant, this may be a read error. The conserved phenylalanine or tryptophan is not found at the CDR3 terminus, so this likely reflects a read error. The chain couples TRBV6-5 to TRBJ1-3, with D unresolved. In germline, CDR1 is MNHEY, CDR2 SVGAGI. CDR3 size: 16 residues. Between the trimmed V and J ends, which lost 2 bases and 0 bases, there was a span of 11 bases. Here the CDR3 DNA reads TGTGCCAGCAGTTACCCCAGTGGGCTCTCTGGAAACACCATATATATT. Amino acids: CASSYPSGLSGNTIYI.

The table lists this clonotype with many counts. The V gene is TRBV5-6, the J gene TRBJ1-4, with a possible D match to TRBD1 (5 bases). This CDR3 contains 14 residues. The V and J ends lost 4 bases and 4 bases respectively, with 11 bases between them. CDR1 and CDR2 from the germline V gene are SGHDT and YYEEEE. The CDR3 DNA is TGTGCCAGCAGCGCCCGGGACCGTAATGAAAAACTGTTTTTT. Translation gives CASSARDRNEKLFF.